This T cell receptor (beta chain) was sequenced in a study of blood T cell repertoires in COVID-19. Whole-study context: Spain, Italy and the United States supplied samples that represented acute and convalescent COVID-19. PBMCs, B-cell-depleted T cells, or T cells were the source of the cDNA or gDNA that made up the material.

Original data processing: The assay estimated nucleated cells by amplifying reference gene primers. Produced via immunoSEQ multiplex PCR; TCRdb's table is partial and in-frame only. That table is the source of V, J and clone size, and D and trimming were worked out from the DNA. The sample lists fewer than 60,000 clones; approximately 81% were seen once. The junction had 8 bases not matched to a gene; V was cut back by 4 bases and J by 0 bases. Germline V gene lookup returns CDR1 SGHRS and CDR2 YFSETQ. This CDR3 region has 18 residues. The sequenced sample was peripheral blood. V is TRBV5-1 and J is TRBJ2-3; 13 positions match TRBD2. This receptor was taken from a woman aged 80 or older with acute or convalescent COVID-19. The CDR3 region has the DNA TGCGCCAGCAGCCCTAGACTAGCGGGGGGCCTCAGCACAGATACGCAGTATTTT. Translated, it gives CASSPRLAGGLSTDTQYF.